This TCR beta chain was profiled in a study of blood T cells in healthy people across ages. The study's findings and limits: Possibly, changes in expanded clonotypes were confounded because donor CMV status was unknown. It was held that the diversity estimates obtained from one million T cells were underestimates.

Points on this clonotype: What it binds is not known.

Trimming at V came to 4 bases and at J to 13 bases, leaving 19 bases not matched to a gene. The CDR3 runs 16 residues. The germline V gene has CDR1 LGHNT and CDR2 FRNRAP. Together with a sample-barcoded 5' primer, a J-beta primer mix was included in a second PCR lasting about 6 to 11 cycles. Individual samples furnished no less than 2.5 million CDR3-containing paired-end reads apiece. TCRdb redid the calling of the 5' RACE reads with MiXCR, one entry per CDR3 protein. This sample has 1.5 million to 2 million distinct CDR3 sequences, with 49% found just once. This chain uses TRBV12-5 with TRBJ2-1, with 7 bases aligning to TRBD1. This sequence originates from a woman in her 40s in good health. Sequences were obtained from blood. CDR3: CASGSKQGTAQETQFF. The DNA of the CDR3 is TGTGCTAGTGGTTCGAAACAAGGGACAGCTCAAGAGACCCAGTTCTTC. Filled out from reference TRBV12-5 and TRBJ2-1, the complete variable domain reads DARVTQTPRHKVTEMGQEVTMRCQPILGHNTVFWYRQTMMQGLELLAYFRNRAPLDDSGMPKDRFSAEMPDATLATLKIQPSEPRDSAVYFCASGSKQGTAQETQFFGPGTRLTVL.